These T cell receptor beta chains were read from a single sample in a study of blood T cell repertoires in COVID-19. The repertoire was sequenced with immunoSEQ multiplex PCR; TCRdb's copy has only in-frame clones and lacks some. Of almost 80,000 clones in the sample, about 93% were seen once. The source material was peripheral blood. The origin of the receptors is a woman older than 75 with acute or convalescent COVID-19. CDR3s include the opening cysteine and the closing phenylalanine or tryptophan. Fields, in order: D gene, V gene, CDR3 length, J gene, clone size, CDR3 protein, CDR3 DNA. The D gene is left open where the match is weak. Clone size is not always given. Where it is, it says once, few, many or a class for expanded clones.

.	TRBV3-1/TRBV3-2	15	TRBJ1-5	.	CASSQAGTSNQPQHF	TGTGCCAGCAGCCAAGCAGGCACTAGCAATCAGCCCCAGCATTTT
.	TRBV5-1	16	TRBJ1-6	.	CASSLAAQGNNSPLHF	TGCGCCAGCAGCTTGGCCGCACAGGGAAATAATTCACCCCTCCACTTT
TRBD1	TRBV10-3	14	TRBJ1-1	.	CAIRGDSQNTEAFF	TGTGCCATCAGGGGGGACAGCCAGAACACTGAAGCTTTCTTT
TRBD1	TRBV11-2	13	TRBJ2-7	.	CASSRDRGLEQYF	TGTGCCAGCAGCCGAGACAGGGGGCTCGAGCAGTACTTC
.	TRBV4-1	16	TRBJ2-5	.	CASSHQDYPGAETQYF	TGCGCCAGCAGCCACCAGGACTATCCCGGGGCAGAGACCCAGTACTTC
.	TRBV29-1	11	TRBJ1-4	.	CSVEDSEKLFF	TGCAGCGTTGAGGATAGCGAAAAACTGTTTTTT
TRBD2	TRBV6-2/TRBV6-3	17	TRBJ2-5	.	CASSYQIGLAGEETQYF	TGTGCCAGCAGTTACCAAATTGGACTAGCGGGGGAGGAGACCCAGTACTTC
TRBD1	TRBV6-2/TRBV6-3	14	TRBJ1-2	.	CASSSGQRHYGYTF	TGTGCCAGCAGCTCGGGACAGAGACACTATGGCTACACCTTC
TRBD1	TRBV5-1	14	TRBJ1-2	few	CASSSGQALYGYTF	TGCGCCAGCAGCTCCGGACAGGCCCTTTATGGCTACACCTTC
TRBD2	TRBV10-3	16	TRBJ2-7	.	CAISDLQTSGSYEQYF	TGTGCCATCAGTGACCTACAGACTAGCGGCTCCTACGAGCAGTACTTC
TRBD1	TRBV2	15	TRBJ2-5	.	CASSASFTGAETQYF	TGTGCCAGCAGTGCTTCCTTTACAGGGGCGGAGACCCAGTACTTC
.	TRBV3-1/TRBV3-2	14	TRBJ1-5	.	CASSRGTGGQPQHF	TGTGCCAGCAGCCGGGGGACGGGAGGACAGCCCCAGCATTTT
.	TRBV7-2	15	TRBJ2-1	.	CASSWDYRALNEQFF	TGTGCCAGCAGTTGGGATTACAGGGCGCTGAATGAGCAGTTCTTC
TRBD1	TRBV29-1	14	TRBJ2-7	.	CSARPGTGFGKQYF	TGCAGCGCCCGTCCCGGGACAGGGTTTGGAAAGCAGTACTTC
TRBD2	TRBV4-3	16	TRBJ2-3	.	CASSLSGGLSTDTQYF	TGCGCCAGCAGCCTTAGCGGGGGCCTTAGCACAGATACGCAGTATTTT
.	TRBV19	15	TRBJ1-2	.	CASSLEGKGRSGYTF	TGTGCCAGTAGTTTAGAGGGCAAGGGGCGAAGTGGCTACACCTTC
.	TRBV7-2	12	TRBJ1-2	once	CASSPGGYGYTF	TGTGCCAGCAGCCCTGGCGGCTATGGCTACACCTTC
TRBD1	TRBV19	14	TRBJ1-5	.	CASSPTGPNQPQHF	TGTGCCAGTAGCCCGACAGGGCCCAATCAGCCCCAGCATTTT
TRBD2	TRBV5-1	16	TRBJ2-3	.	CASSPGLAGGTDTQYF	TGCGCCAGCAGCCCGGGACTAGCGGGAGGGACAGATACGCAGTATTTT
.	TRBV19	14	TRBJ1-1	.	CASSIGQGGTEAFF	TGTGCCAGTAGTATCGGGCAGGGAGGGACTGAAGCTTTCTTT
TRBD2	TRBV5-5	18	TRBJ2-7	.	CASSYSRGWLAGGNEQYF	TGTGCCAGCAGTTATTCCCGGGGTTGGCTAGCGGGAGGGAACGAGCAGTACTTC
.	TRBV6-2/TRBV6-3	14	TRBJ1-1	.	CASSYSGARTEAFF	TGTGCCAGCAGTTACTCGGGGGCTCGGACTGAAGCTTTCTTT
.	TRBV27	14	TRBJ1-2	.	CASRSDRPNYGYTF	TGTGCCAGCAGGTCCGACAGACCTAACTATGGCTACACCTTC
.	TRBV6-6	13	TRBJ2-1	.	CASSYGERNEQFF	TGTGCCAGCAGTTACGGAGAACGCAATGAGCAGTTCTTC
TRBD2	TRBV19	19	TRBJ2-1	.	CASSMGLAGGRSSYNEQFF	TGTGCCAGTAGTATGGGACTAGCGGGAGGAAGGAGCTCCTACAATGAGCAGTTCTTC
.	TRBV19	14	TRBJ2-3	once	CASSIRRGTDTQYF	TGTGCCAGTAGTATTAGGCGGGGAACAGATACGCAGTATTTT
.	TRBV27	12	TRBJ2-2	.	CASSPGSGELFF	TGTGCCAGCAGTCCAGGTTCCGGGGAGCTGTTTTTT
.	TRBV28	12	TRBJ2-7	once	CASSDRSYEQYF	TGTGCCAGCAGCGATCGGAGCTACGAGCAGTACTTC